This T cell receptor beta chain is drawn from a study of a mutant IDH1 vaccine in newly diagnosed glioma. Overall study: In weeks 1, 3, 5, 7, 11, 15, 19 and 23, patients were immunized, eight times in all.

In its sample, this clone was seen once. Its target is not known. The time point was: week 23, last vaccination. Each dose delivered 300 ug of mutant IDH1 20-mer peptide subcutaneously with imiquimod. This CDR3 has 14 amino acids. The V gene lost 0 bases and the J gene lost 3 bases, with 9 bases spanning the gap. Germline V gives CDR1 LGHNA, CDR2 YSLEER. Whole-study results and caveats: Pseudoprogression seemed unrelated to changes in top peripheral T cell clonotypes.

Here immunoSEQ multiplex PCR was the method, and the copy in TCRdb shows in-frame clones only, minus some. The sample gives around 54,000 clones, over 80% of which show up once; around 1.5% is in the top ten. This sequence originates from a man aged 40-55 years with glioma. The chain links TRBV4-3 to TRBJ2-7; possible D gene TRBD1, 6 bases. The sample in question was PBMCs, obtained from a glioma patient whose treatment included an IDH1 peptide vaccine. CDR3 sequence reads: CASSQDRTDYEQYF. For the CDR3, the DNA is TGCGCCAGCAGCCAAGATCGGACAGACTACGAGCAGTACTTC.